Only a few counts were recorded for the clone carrying this TCR beta chain. Its antigen is currently unknown. Each donor was nominally healthy when sampled (though unrecorded immune exposures were likely). This sample stems from a study of cytomegalovirus exposure and HLA in healthy donors. The study's findings and limits: In a later analysis, a genetic analysis reported fewer productive-TCR N-insertions in an Asian-associated ancestry cluster than the cohort average.

PCR used 60 Vbeta primers and 13 Jbeta primers. Profiled with immunoSEQ multiplex PCR; TCRdb holds only in-frame clones, not every one. Of approximately 77,000 clones listed, over 65% are singletons. Germline V gene sequence: CDR1 ENHRY, CDR2 SYGVKD. The ends were cut back, 3 bases at V and 6 bases at J, with 20 bases in the middle. This CDR3 contains 16 residues. This receptor was taken from a man in his forties or fifties in good health and CMV-seronegative. The chain carries TRBV10-3 and TRBJ2-5, with TRBD1 as a possible D gene (6 bases). What was sequenced was PBMCs. CDR3 nucleotides: TGTGCCATCAGTGATTTTGACGCGACAGGAGAGAAGACCCAGTACTTC. It yields the protein CAISDFDATGEKTQYF.